This TCR beta chain was sequenced in a study of T cells after yellow fever vaccination (dated by TCRdb to 2018 to 2020). Looking at the study overall: The SMART-Seq v4 Ultra Low Input RNA kit was used to prepare libraries from fractions with low cell numbers. To track T-cell clones before and after primary and booster YFV17D yellow fever vaccination, bulk TCR alpha and beta repertoires were sequenced longitudinally. Two healthy male donors made up the cohort, one aged 18 to 30 years and the other aged 30 to 39 years. Blood was collected at multiple timepoints before and after primary and secondary immunization, and bulk PBMC replicates and cell subsets were isolated.

The germline ends are 12 bases apart after V is trimmed by 4 bases and J by 1 base. From the germline V gene (reference sequence), CDR1 is PRHDT and CDR2 is FYEKMQ. Inclusive of the bounding cysteine and phenylalanine, the CDR3 is 15 residues long. Of the read, only the CDR3 DNA is kept; its 45 bases are in frame from base 1. Regarding this clonotype: The target of this receptor is not known. Qualities for individual bases were not recorded, and no much larger clone is one base off.

Here is what the overall study found, with its caveats: FACS-sorted repertoires could contain abundant contaminating clonotypes from the bulk population, so computational filtering was required. The study included only a couple of donors, which limits how far the findings can be generalized. Most clones expanded after primary vaccination were re-detected after the booster (96% of CD4 and around 88% of CD8), suggesting broad memory maintenance. A small fraction of clonotypes appeared in both the CD4 and CD8 compartments, likely as a result of convergent recombination. Compared with the primary T-cell response, the secondary T-cell response was faster but weaker, reaching its peak on day 5 rather than on day 15.

This specimen's treatment or condition label, interpreted: live attenuated yellow fever vaccine strain. PBMCs were isolated from peripheral blood using a standard Ficoll-Paque protocol. Dynabeads CD4 and CD8 positive selection kits were used to isolate the CD4 and CD8 T-cell fractions. RNA was extracted with TriZol from bulk PBMCs, CD4 and CD8 fractions, and dextramer-positive and dextramer-negative fractions. Sequencing used an Illumina NovaSeq 6000. Synthesis of TCR cDNA relied on 5'RACE template switching, a step that introduced a universal primer site along with unique molecular identifiers. Priming of cDNA synthesis was performed from both the TCR alpha and TCR beta constant segments. Library amplification used two PCR steps, and the second PCR step added sample barcodes and sequencing adapters. Sequencing of the libraries was done on either Illumina HiSeq 2500 (2x100 bp) or NovaSeq (2x150 bp). As for the original processing: MIGEC was used to demultiplex reads and collapse the reads into UMI consensus sequences, and MiXCR was used for V(D)J alignment. Vaccine-responding clonotypes were defined with edgeR using replicate PBMC samples, requiring FDR below 0.01 and a log2 fold change above 5 up to day 15. CD4 or CD8 identity was assigned to each bulk clonotype according to whether the clonotype was present at higher abundance in the sequenced CD4 repertoire or the sequenced CD8 repertoire. TCRdb reworked the public reads: Q25 trimming with fastp, MiXCR clone assembly, productive beta chains retained. Here each entry gathers all rows of one CDR3 protein and keeps the most common genes and DNA. For this entry, the V and J calls and clone size follow TCRdb and not the study's own pipeline. This sample is represented by 170,000 or so distinct CDR3 sequences; around 9.7% of them were singletons. The leading ten clones occupy 35% to 40% of the sample.

Sequenced here: CD8+ T cells sorted from PBMCs, sampled 45 days after the yellow fever booster vaccination. Recombination linked TRBV13 to TRBJ2-3; perhaps TRBD2 is the D gene, with 5 bases matching. The sequence came from a man aged 18 to 29 who received the YFV17D yellow fever vaccine. The nucleotide sequence is given as TGTGCCAGCAGCTCTAGGTCGGAGGGCACAGATACGCAGTATTTT. It translates as CASSSRSEGTDTQYF.